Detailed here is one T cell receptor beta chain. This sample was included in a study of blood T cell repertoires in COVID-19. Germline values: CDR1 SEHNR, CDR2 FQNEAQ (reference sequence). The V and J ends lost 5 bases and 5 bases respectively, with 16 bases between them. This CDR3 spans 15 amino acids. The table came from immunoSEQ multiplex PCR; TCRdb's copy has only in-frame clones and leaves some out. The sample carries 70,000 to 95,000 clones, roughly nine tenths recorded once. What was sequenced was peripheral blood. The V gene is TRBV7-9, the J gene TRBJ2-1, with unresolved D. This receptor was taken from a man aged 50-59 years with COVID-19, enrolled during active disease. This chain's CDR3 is CASSIGPGAHNEQFF. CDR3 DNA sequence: TGTGCCAGCAGCATAGGGCCAGGCGCTCACAATGAGCAGTTCTTC.